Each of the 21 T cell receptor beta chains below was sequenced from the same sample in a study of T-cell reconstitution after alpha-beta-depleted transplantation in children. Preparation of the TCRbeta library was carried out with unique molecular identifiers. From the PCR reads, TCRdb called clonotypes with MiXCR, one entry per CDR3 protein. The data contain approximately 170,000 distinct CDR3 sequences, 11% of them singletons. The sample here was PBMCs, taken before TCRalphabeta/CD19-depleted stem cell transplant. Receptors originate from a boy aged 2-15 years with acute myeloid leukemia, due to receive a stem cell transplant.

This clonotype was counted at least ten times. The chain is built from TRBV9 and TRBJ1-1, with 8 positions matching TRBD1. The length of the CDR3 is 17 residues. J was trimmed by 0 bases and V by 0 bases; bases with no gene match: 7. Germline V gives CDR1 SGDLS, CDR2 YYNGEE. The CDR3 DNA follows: TGTGCCAGCAGCGTAGGGAGTCCGGGACAGGTGAACACTGAAGCTTTCTTT. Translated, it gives CASSVGSPGQVNTEAFF.

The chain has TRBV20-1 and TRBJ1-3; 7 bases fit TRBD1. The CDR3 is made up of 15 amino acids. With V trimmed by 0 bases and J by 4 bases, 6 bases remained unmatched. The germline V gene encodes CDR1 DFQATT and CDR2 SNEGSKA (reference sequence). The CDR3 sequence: CSAREQGVGGNTIYF. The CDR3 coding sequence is TGCAGTGCTAGAGAGCAGGGGGTAGGAGGAAACACCATATATTTT.

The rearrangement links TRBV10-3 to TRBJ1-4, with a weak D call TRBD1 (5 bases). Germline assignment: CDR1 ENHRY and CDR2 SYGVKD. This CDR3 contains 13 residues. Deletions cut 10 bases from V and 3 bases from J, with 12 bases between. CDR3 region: CATREKANEKLFF. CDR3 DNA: TGTGCCACCAGGGAAAAGGCTAATGAAAAACTGTTTTTT.

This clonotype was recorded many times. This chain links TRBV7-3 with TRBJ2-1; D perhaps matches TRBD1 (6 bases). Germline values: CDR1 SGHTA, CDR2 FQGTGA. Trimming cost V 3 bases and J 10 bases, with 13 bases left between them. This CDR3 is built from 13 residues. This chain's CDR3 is CASSLTTGSEQFF. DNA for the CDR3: TGTGCCAGCAGCTTGACTACAGGGTCCGAGCAGTTCTTC.

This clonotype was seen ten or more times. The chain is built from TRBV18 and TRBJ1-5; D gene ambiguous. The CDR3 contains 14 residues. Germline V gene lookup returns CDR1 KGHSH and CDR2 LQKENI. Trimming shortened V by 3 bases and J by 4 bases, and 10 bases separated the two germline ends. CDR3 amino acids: CASSPTEPNQPQHF. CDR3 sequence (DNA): TGTGCCAGCTCACCGACGGAACCTAATCAGCCCCAGCATTTT. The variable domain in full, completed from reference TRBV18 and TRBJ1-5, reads NAGVMQNPRHLVRRRGQEARLRCSPMKGHSHVYWYRQLPEEGLKFMVYLQKENIIDESGMPKERFSAEFPKEGPSILRIQQVVRGDSAAYFCASSPTEPNQPQHFGDGTRLSIL.

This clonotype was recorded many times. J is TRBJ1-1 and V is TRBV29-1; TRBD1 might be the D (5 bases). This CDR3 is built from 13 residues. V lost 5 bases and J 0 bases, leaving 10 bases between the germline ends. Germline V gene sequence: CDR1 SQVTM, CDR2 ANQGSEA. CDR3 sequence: CSVLRGMNTEAFF. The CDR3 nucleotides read TGCAGCGTTCTAAGGGGCATGAACACTGAAGCTTTCTTT.

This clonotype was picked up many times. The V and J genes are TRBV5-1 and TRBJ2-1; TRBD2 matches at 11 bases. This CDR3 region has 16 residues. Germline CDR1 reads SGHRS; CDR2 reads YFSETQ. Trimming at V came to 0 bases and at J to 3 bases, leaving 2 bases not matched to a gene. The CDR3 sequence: CASSLGGTSGYNEQFF. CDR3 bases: TGCGCCAGCAGCTTGGGTGGGACTAGCGGCTACAATGAGCAGTTCTTC.

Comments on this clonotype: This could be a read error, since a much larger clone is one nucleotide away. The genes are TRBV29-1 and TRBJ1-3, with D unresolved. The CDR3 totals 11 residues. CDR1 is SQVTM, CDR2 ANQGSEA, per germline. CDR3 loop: CSGYFGNTIHF. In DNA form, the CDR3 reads TGCAGCGGCTATTTTGGAAACACCATACATTTT.

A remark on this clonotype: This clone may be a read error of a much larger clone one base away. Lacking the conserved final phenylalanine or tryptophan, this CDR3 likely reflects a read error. CDR3 protein: CASRLTPGFWTGANVLTS. In DNA, the CDR3 is TGTGCCAGCAGACTAACTCCGGGGTTCTGGACTGGGGCCAACGTCCTGACTTCC. This chain uses TRBV2 with TRBJ2-6; D perhaps matches TRBD2 (5 bases). V was trimmed by 6 bases and J by 2 bases, leaving 20 bases between them. The CDR3 loop spans 18 amino acids. Per the germline V gene, CDR1 is SNHLY and CDR2 is FYNNEI.

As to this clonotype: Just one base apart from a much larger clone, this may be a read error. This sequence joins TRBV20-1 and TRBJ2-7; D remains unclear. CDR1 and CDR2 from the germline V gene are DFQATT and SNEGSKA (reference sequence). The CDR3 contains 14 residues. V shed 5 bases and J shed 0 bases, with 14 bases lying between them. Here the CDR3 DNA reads TGCAGTGCTCGAAGGGCCTCGAGCTCCTACGAGCAGTACTTC. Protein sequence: CSARRASSSYEQYF.

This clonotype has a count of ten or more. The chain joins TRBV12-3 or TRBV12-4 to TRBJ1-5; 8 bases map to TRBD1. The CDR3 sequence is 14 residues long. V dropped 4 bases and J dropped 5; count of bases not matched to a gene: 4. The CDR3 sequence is CASSWDRNDQPQHF. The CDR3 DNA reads TGTGCCAGCAGTTGGGACAGGAACGATCAGCCCCAGCATTTT.

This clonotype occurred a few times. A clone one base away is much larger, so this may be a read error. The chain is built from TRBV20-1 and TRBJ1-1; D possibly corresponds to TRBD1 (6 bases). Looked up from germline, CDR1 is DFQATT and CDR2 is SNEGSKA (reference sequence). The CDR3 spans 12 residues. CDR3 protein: CSAGQKATEAYF. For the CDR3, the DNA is TGCAGTGCCGGACAGAAGGCCACTGAAGCTTACTTT.

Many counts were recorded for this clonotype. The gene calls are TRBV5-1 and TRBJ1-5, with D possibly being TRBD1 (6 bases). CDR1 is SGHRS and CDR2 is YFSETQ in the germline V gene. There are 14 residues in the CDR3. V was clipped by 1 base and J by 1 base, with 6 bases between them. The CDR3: CASSLTGSNQPQHF. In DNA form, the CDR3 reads TGCGCCAGCAGCTTGACAGGGAGCAATCAGCCCCAGCATTTT.

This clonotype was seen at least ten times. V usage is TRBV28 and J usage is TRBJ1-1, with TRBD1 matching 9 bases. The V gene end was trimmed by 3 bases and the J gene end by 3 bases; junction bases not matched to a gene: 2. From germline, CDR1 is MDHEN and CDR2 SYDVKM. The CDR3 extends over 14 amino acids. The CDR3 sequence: CASSFWTGDTEAFF. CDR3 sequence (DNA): TGTGCCAGCAGTTTTTGGACAGGGGACACTGAAGCTTTCTTT.

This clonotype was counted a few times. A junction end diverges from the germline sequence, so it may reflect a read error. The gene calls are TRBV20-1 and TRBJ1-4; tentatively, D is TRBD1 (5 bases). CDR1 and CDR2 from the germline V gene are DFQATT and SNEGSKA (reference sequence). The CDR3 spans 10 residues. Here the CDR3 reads CSARGEALFF. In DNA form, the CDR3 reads TGCAGTGCAAGAGGGGAGGCACTGTTTTTT.

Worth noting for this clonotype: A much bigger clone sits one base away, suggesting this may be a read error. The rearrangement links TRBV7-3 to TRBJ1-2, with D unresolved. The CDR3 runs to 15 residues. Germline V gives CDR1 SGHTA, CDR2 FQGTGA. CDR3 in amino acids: CASSNTGSNVFGYPF. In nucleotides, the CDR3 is TGTGCCAGCAGCAACACCGGAAGCAACGTATTCGGCTACCCCTTC.

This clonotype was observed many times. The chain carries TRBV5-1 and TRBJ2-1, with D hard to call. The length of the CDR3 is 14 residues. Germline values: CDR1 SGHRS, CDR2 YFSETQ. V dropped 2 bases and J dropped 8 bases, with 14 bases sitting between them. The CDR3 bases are TGCGCCAGCAGCTTTGGGTCTACTGTGGATGAGCAGTTCTTC. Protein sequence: CASSFGSTVDEQFF.

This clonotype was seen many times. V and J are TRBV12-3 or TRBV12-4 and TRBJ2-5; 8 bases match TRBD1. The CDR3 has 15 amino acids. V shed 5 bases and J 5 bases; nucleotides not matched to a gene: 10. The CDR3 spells CASSPRDRMRETQYF. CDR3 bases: TGTGCCAGCAGTCCTCGGGACAGGATGAGGGAGACCCAGTACTTC.

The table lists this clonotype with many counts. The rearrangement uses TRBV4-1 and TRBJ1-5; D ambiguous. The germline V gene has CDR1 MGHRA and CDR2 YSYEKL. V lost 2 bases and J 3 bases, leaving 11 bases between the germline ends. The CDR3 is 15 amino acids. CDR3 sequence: CASSQQTGINQPQHF. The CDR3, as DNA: TGCGCCAGCAGCCAACAGACGGGTATCAATCAGCCCCAGCATTTT.

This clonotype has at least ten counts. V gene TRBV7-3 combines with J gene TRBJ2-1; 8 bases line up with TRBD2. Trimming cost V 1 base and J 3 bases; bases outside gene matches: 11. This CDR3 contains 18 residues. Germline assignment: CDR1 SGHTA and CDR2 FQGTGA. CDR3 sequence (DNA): TGTGCCAGCAGCTTAAGAGCTAGCGGGCGGGTAGACTACAATGAGCAGTTCTTC. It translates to CASSLRASGRVDYNEQFF.

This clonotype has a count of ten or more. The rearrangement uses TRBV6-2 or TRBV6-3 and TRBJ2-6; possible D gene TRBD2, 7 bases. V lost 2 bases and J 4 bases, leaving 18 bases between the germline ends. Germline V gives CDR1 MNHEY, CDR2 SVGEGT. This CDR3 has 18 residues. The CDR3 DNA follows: TGTGCCAGCAGTTACCTCGGGGGGCTGGCATCCGGGGCCAACGTCCTGACTTTC. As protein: CASSYLGGLASGANVLTF.